The clone carrying this T cell receptor (beta chain) was picked up many times. Antigen unknown. The entry originates in a study of read filtering for tumor transcriptome and immune sequencing. Across the whole study: Under 10 patients were R-ISS I, 16 were R-ISS II, roughly 7 were R-ISS III. Per sample, TCR-region reads ranged about 4 to 11 million by IR-seq, roughly 80 to 1273 by RNA-seq. Regarding the study as a whole: Dropping single-read clonotypes raised IR-seq and RNA-seq shared-clonotype correlation.

At the time of active disease, bone marrow was collected from every patient. The library was built from about 400 ng RNA with molecular barcoded adaptors for alpha/delta and beta/gamma chains. MiXCR, applied by TCRdb to the reads, yields one record per CDR3 protein. There are 15,000 to 20,000 distinct CDR3 sequences in the sample; less than 25% occur only once, and 24% lies in the top ten. Sequencing was carried out using a population of CD138-negative cells sorted from bone marrow. This receptor was identified in a donor at least 40 years old with multiple myeloma.

The CDR3, as DNA: TGTGCCAGCAGCTTAGGGGGCGGGGTGGATGAGCAGTTCTTC. Encoded protein: CASSLGGGVDEQFF. The chain recombines TRBV7-2 with TRBJ2-1; a weak D match, TRBD2 (6 bases). The CDR3 extends over 14 amino acids. V shed 1 base and J shed 8 bases, with 12 bases lying between them. Germline CDR1 is SGHTA and CDR2 is FQGNSA.